These 14 T cell receptor beta chains came from one sample sequenced in a study of glioma-infiltrating T cells. Amplification of TCR alpha and beta CDR3 regions from RNA used iRepertoire nested multiplex PCR. TCRdb re-analysed the multiplex PCR reads in MiXCR, keeping a single row per CDR3 protein. The sample comprises 100,000 to 150,000 distinct CDR3 sequences, roughly a quarter of which are singletons, and about a quarter rests with the top ten. Input material: glioma tissue, nonneoplastic brain tissue, or PBMCs (not recorded which). These receptors all stem from a human donor with low-grade glioma or glioblastoma, undergoing nonglioma brain surgery, or in good health (not recorded which).

This clonotype was counted ten times or more. The rearrangement uses TRBV20-1 and TRBJ2-5; a possible D gene is TRBD1 (5 bases). V dropped 8 bases and J dropped 2 bases, with 12 bases sitting between them. CDR3 length: 12 residues. In germline, CDR1 is DFQATT, CDR2 SNEGSKA (reference sequence). CDR3 sequence (DNA): TGCAGTTCCAGACAGCCACAAGAGACCCAGTACTTC. Translation gives CSSRQPQETQYF.

This clonotype has a handful of counts. This chain links TRBV11-3 with TRBJ2-5; TRBD1 matches at 11 bases. The V gene's germline CDR1 is SGHNT and CDR2 YENEEA. V was pared by 5 bases and J by 5 bases, with 4 bases of the junction left unmatched. The CDR3 is 14 amino acids. CDR3 protein: CASSAGTGGETQYF. The DNA for the CDR3 is TGTGCCAGCAGCGCCGGGACAGGGGGTGAGACCCAGTACTTC.

Details on this clonotype: The junction shows a germline mismatch at one end, possibly a read error. The V call is TRBV14, the J call TRBJ1-1; D call uncertain. Germline loops: CDR1 SGHDN, CDR2 FVKESK. The CDR3 runs 17 residues. The CDR3 reads CASSQGLGGMKNTEAFF. Here the CDR3 DNA reads TGTGCCAGCAGTCAAGGGCTCGGAGGGATGAAGAACACTGAAGCTTTCTTT.

The CDR3 nucleotides are TGCGCCAGCAGCCAAGATCGTGAGTCGGTGAGCACAGATACGCAGTATTTT. Its translation: CASSQDRESVSTDTQYF. The gene calls are TRBV4-1 and TRBJ2-3; D call uncertain. Germline CDR1 and CDR2: MGHRA and YSYEKL. With 0 bases removed from V and 0 bases from J, the gap between germline ends came to 13 bases. This CDR3 comprises 17 residues.

The table lists this clonotype with a count of one. The chain uses TRBV20-1 and TRBJ2-3, with a possible D match to TRBD2 (7 bases). The germline gives CDR1 DFQATT, CDR2 SNEGSKA (reference sequence). V lost 3 bases and J lost 6, with 13 bases in between. This CDR3 comprises 13 residues. CDR3 DNA sequence: TGCAGTGCTAGCGGGGGGCCGGGGGATACGCAGTATTTT. Amino acid sequence: CSASGGPGDTQYF.

This clonotype was detected ten times or more. This rearrangement joins TRBV28 to TRBJ1-6; D remains unclear. V was clipped by 6 bases and J by 0 bases, with 9 bases between them. Germline V gene lookup returns CDR1 MDHEN and CDR2 SYDVKM. This CDR3 comprises 15 residues. In nucleotides, the CDR3 is TGTGCCAGCAGAACGTGGAGCTCCTATAATTCACCCCTCCACTTT. This gives the protein CASRTWSSYNSPLHF.

This clonotype has a handful of counts. The chain couples TRBV20-1 to TRBJ1-6, with D possibly matching TRBD1 (6 bases). The CDR3 sequence is 17 residues long. Trimming pared 5 bases from V and 0 bases from J, leaving 17 bases between. Germline V gives CDR1 DFQATT, CDR2 SNEGSKA (reference sequence). For the CDR3, the DNA is TGCAGTGCTTGGGACAACCAGTTGAGCTCCTATAATTCACCCCTCCACTTT. It translates to CSAWDNQLSSYNSPLHF.

The V gene is TRBV6-1, the J gene TRBJ2-2, with 10 bases that match TRBD1. This CDR3 region has 16 residues. J was trimmed by 0 bases and V by 7 bases; bases with no gene match: 5. Germline values: CDR1 MNHNS, CDR2 SASEGT. DNA of the CDR3: TGTGCCAGCAAACCGGGACAGGGGACGAACACCGGGGAGCTGTTTTTT. The encoded protein is CASKPGQGTNTGELFF.

This clonotype has a count of ten or more. The V and J genes are TRBV20-1 and TRBJ1-6, with unresolved D. The length of the CDR3 is 13 residues. Germline values: CDR1 DFQATT, CDR2 SNEGSKA (reference sequence). Trimming shortened V by 5 bases and J by 6 bases, and 11 bases separated the two germline ends. CDR3 DNA: TGCAGTGCTGCTGAATCCGGTAATTCACCCCTCCACTTT. Residues: CSAAESGNSPLHF.

This clonotype was counted a few times. As DNA, the CDR3 is TGCAGCGCCCGAGGGGGCAGGTCCTACAATGAGCAGTTCTTC. It encodes CSARGGRSYNEQFF. The chain has TRBV29-1 and TRBJ2-5; TRBD1 agrees at 7 bases. The DNA end is more similar to TRBJ2-1, so the J call may be wrong. The germline V gene encodes CDR1 SQVTM and CDR2 ANQGSEA. There are 14 residues in the CDR3.

On this clonotype itself: It may be a read error: a sequence one base away is much more abundant. This chain links TRBV5-4 with TRBJ1-3, with D uncertain. The CDR3 has 13 residues. Germline CDR1 and CDR2: SGHNT and YYREEE (reference sequence). In nucleotides, the CDR3 is TGTCCCAGCAGCTACAACTCTGGAAACACCATATATTTT. Protein: CPSSYNSGNTIYF.

This clonotype was observed a few times. CDR3: CASTRGRLLNTEAFF. The CDR3 nucleotides read TGTGCCAGCACAAGGGGCAGGCTATTGAACACTGAAGCTTTCTTT. The chain joins TRBV2 to TRBJ1-1; D is possibly TRBD1 (5 bases). Germline lookup yields CDR1 SNHLY and CDR2 FYNNEI. The CDR3 loop spans 15 amino acids. Trimming shortened V by 7 bases and J by 0 bases, and 15 bases separated the two germline ends. Based on the CDR3 plus reference TRBV2 and TRBJ1-1, the full variable domain is EPEVTQTPSHQVTQMGQEVILRCVPISNHLYFYWYRQILGQKVEFLVSFYNNEISEKSEIFDDQFSVERPDGSNFTLKIRSTKLEDSAMYFCASTRGRLLNTEAFFGQGTRLTVV.

Of note for this clonotype: Mismatch with germline at one junction end may stem from a read error. V is TRBV7-9 and J is TRBJ2-3, with D uncertain. This CDR3 comprises 12 residues. In germline, CDR1 is SEHNR, CDR2 FQNEAQ (reference sequence). CDR3 nucleotides: TGTGCCAGCAGCTTAGCGGAGAATACGCGGTATTTT. Translation gives CASSLAENTRYF.

A note on this clonotype: A single base separates this from a much larger clone, so it may be a read error. The chain employs TRBV7-9 and TRBJ2-2, with D possibly matching TRBD1 (6 bases). The CDR3 runs to 16 residues. Looked up from germline, CDR1 is SEHNR and CDR2 is FQNEAQ (reference sequence). The CDR3 region is CASSDFSGQNTGEMFF. The CDR3 region has the DNA TGTGCCAGCAGCGATTTTTCAGGACAGAACACCGGGGAGATGTTTTTT.